The entry that follows covers one T cell receptor beta chain sequence. The target antigen is unknown. The data are from a study of post-analysis software for immune sequencing data. General study findings and limits: Strong co-clustering by F measure was seen for same-batch samples. Multiple sclerosis patients had significantly lower normalized Chao1 diversity than controls. Compared with controls, patients had more of about 5 TRBV segments, including TRBV5-6, TRBV5-1 and TRBV20-1.

The germline V gene encodes CDR1 SEHNR and CDR2 FQNEAQ (reference sequence). The CDR3 contains 14 residues. Trimming removed 8 bases from V and 3 bases from J, with 17 bases in between. Tagging with unique molecular identifiers was a feature of the TCR beta cDNA libraries. Some 500,000 cDNA molecules were recovered from an input of about 0.9 to 10 million T cells. TCRdb independently ran MiXCR on the PCR reads; one entry per CDR3 protein. This sample carries around 770,000 distinct CDR3 sequences, 40% to 55% of them seen once, and the ten largest clones take approximately 5%. The rearrangement uses TRBV7-9 and TRBJ2-7; D is perhaps TRBD2 (5 bases). Sequenced input: blood. The TCR comes from a girl between 5 and 17 years old with multiple sclerosis. The CDR3, as DNA: TGTGCCAGCGCCGAGGCGGGCACAGACTACGAGCAGTACTTC. The encoded protein is CASAEAGTDYEQYF.